The rows below give T cell receptor beta chains drawn from one sample of a study of cytomegalovirus exposure and HLA in healthy donors. Repertoires were generated with immunoSEQ multiplex PCR, while TCRdb's copy carries only in-frame clones and drops some. The table has 150,000 to 200,000 clones, less than 85% seen once. Input material: PBMCs. All receptors derive from a man younger than 30 in good health and CMV-seronegative. The CDR3 runs from the conserved cysteine through the conserved F or W. A D gene is named only where the DNA matches it firmly. Part of the rows lack a size; the others show once, few, many or a class for expanded clones.

size | J | D | V | DNA | CDR3
NA | TRBJ2-7 | NA | TRBV30 | TGTGCCTGGAGTACAGATTACTACGAGCAGTACTTC | CAWSTDYYEQYF
NA | TRBJ1-2 | TRBD1 | TRBV7-8 | TGTGCCAGCAGCTTGGCCGATCACACAGGGGGGGACTATGGCTACACCTTC | CASSLADHTGGDYGYTF
NA | TRBJ1-1 | TRBD1 | TRBV28 | TGTGCCACCTCCCGGGACAGGGCATTTATCACTGAAGCTTTCTTT | CATSRDRAFITEAFF
NA | TRBJ2-7 | TRBD2 | TRBV4-3 | TGCGCCAGCAGCCAACTTCCGGGACTAGCGGGAGGGTTCCTCGAGCAGTACTTC | CASSQLPGLAGGFLEQYF
NA | TRBJ2-5 | TRBD1 | TRBV5-4 | TGTGCCAGCAGCTCGCCGGGACAGGGCATGGAGACCCAGTACTTC | CASSSPGQGMETQYF
NA | TRBJ2-7 | NA | TRBV7-6 | TGTGCCAGCAGCCCACTAGACCGGACTATTCCCCACTACGAGCAGTACTTC | CASSPLDRTIPHYEQYF
NA | TRBJ2-1 | TRBD2 | TRBV4-3 | TGCGCCAGCAGCCAAGATAGGAGCGGGAGGTACAATGAGCAGTTCTTC | CASSQDRSGRYNEQFF
NA | TRBJ2-1 | NA | TRBV6-5 | TGTGCCAGCAGGACACACGGGGGATTCAATGAGCAGTTCTTC | CASRTHGGFNEQFF
NA | TRBJ2-1 | NA | TRBV6-5 | TGTGCCAGCAGTCCCCTGGGGGGCTACAATGAGCAGTTCTTC | CASSPLGGYNEQFF
few | TRBJ2-6 | TRBD1 | TRBV6-5 | TGTGCCAGCAGTGGACAGGTCTCTGGGGCCAACGTCCTGACTTTC | CASSGQVSGANVLTF
NA | TRBJ1-1 | NA | TRBV7-9 | TGTGCCAGCAGCCTTCATTCAGTGAACACTGAAGCTTTCTTT | CASSLHSVNTEAFF
NA | TRBJ2-3 | NA | TRBV19 | TGTGCCAGTAGTATAGTTTTGGGGGGGGGCCGAAATACGCAGTATTTT | CASSIVLGGGRNTQYF
NA | TRBJ1-5 | TRBD1 | TRBV6-5 | TGTGCCAGCAGTCGAAACAGGGGGAGCAATCAGCCCCAGCATTTT | CASSRNRGSNQPQHF
NA | TRBJ2-1 | TRBD1 | TRBV5-1 | TGCGCCAGCAGCTTGTGGCGGACAGGGGGCAATGAGCAGTTCTTC | CASSLWRTGGNEQFF
once | TRBJ2-7 | NA | TRBV15 | TGTGCCACCAGCAGAGATTTGCAGGGCTACGAGCAGTACTTC | CATSRDLQGYEQYF
few | TRBJ1-4 | NA | TRBV5-6 | TGTGCCAGCAGCCCGAGGACAGAGAATAATGAAAAACTGTTTTTT | CASSPRTENNEKLFF
NA | TRBJ1-5 | NA | TRBV6-4 | TGTGCCAGCGGTGGGACATACAGCAATCAGCCCCAGCATTTT | CASGGTYSNQPQHF
NA | TRBJ1-1 | NA | TRBV15 | TGTGCCACCAGCAGCGTCCCAGGGCGGTTCATGAACACTGAAGCTTTCTTT | CATSSVPGRFMNTEAFF
NA | TRBJ2-1 | NA | TRBV18 | TGTGCCAGCTCACCTCGGCTCGGAGTTAGTCTTGAGCAGTTCTTC | CASSPRLGVSLEQFF
NA | TRBJ1-5 | NA | TRBV2 | TGTGCCAGCAGTGAAGGGCGGGGCGGCAATCAGCCCCAGCATTTT | CASSEGRGGNQPQHF
NA | TRBJ2-1 | TRBD2 | TRBV28 | TGTGCCAGCAGGCGAAATGAGGCTAGCGGGAGGGCACTCTACAATGAGCAGTTCTTC | CASRRNEASGRALYNEQFF
NA | TRBJ1-1 | NA | TRBV27 | TGTGCCAGCAGTTTATTATCCAGGCCGCTAGAAGCTTTCTTT | CASSLLSRPLEAFF
NA | TRBJ2-1 | TRBD2 | TRBV14 | TGTGCCAGCAGCCAAGTCCCGTGGCCGGGGGGGATTTACAATGAGCAGTTCTTC | CASSQVPWPGGIYNEQFF
NA | TRBJ1-2 | TRBD1 | TRBV19 | TGTGCCAGTAGCCTCGGGACAGGGGGCTTTGGCTACACCTTC | CASSLGTGGFGYTF
NA | TRBJ2-3 | TRBD2 | TRBV27 | TGTGCCAGCAGTTTATCGGCTAGCGGGGGGGCGGATACGCAGTATTTT | CASSLSASGGADTQYF
NA | TRBJ1-2 | NA | TRBV28 | TGTGCCAGCCGCAGCCAGGGTCCTGGCTACACCTTC | CASRSQGPGYTF
NA | TRBJ2-5 | NA | TRBV9 | TGTGCCAGCAGCGTAGGTCTCCGGGAAACCGAAGAGACCCAGTACTTC | CASSVGLRETEETQYF
NA | TRBJ1-5 | NA | TRBV28 | TGTGCCAGCAGTTTAATGAGGGCAGCAAATCAGCCCCAGCATTTT | CASSLMRAANQPQHF
few | TRBJ1-1 | NA | TRBV4-3 | TGCGCCAGCAGCCAAGATCGTTCAGGGAACACTGAAGCTTTCTTT | CASSQDRSGNTEAFF
NA | TRBJ2-1 | NA | TRBV9 | TGTGCCAGCAGCCCAGGTTTTGGGAGCTTATCCTACAATGAGCAGTTCTTC | CASSPGFGSLSYNEQFF
NA | TRBJ2-7 | TRBD1 | TRBV6-5 | TGTGCCAGCAGTTACTCCCTGGGGACAGGGGCCTACGAGCAGTACTTC | CASSYSLGTGAYEQYF
NA | TRBJ2-2 | NA | TRBV14 | TGTGCCAGCAGCCCTCGGGTCACCGGGGAGCTGTTTTTT | CASSPRVTGELFF
NA | TRBJ1-2 | NA | TRBV5-5 | TGTGCCAGCAGCTTACAGGGAAACTATGGCTACACCTTC | CASSLQGNYGYTF
NA | TRBJ2-7 | TRBD1 | TRBV5-1 | TGCGCCAGTAGACAGGGACCCACCGAACCGACCTACGGGCAGTACTTC | CASRQGPTEPTYGQYF
NA | TRBJ2-7 | NA | TRBV29-1 | TGCAGCGTCGCCGCCAGTGGGGCATCCTACGAGCAGTACTTC | CSVAASGASYEQYF